These 5 T cell receptor beta chains were all obtained from the same sample, sequenced in a study of shared clonotypes between healthy human individuals. TCRdb's copy holds only in-frame clones and misses some; the assay was immunoSEQ multiplex PCR. The sample has about 2 million clones, about 94% seen once. Naive-designated CD8 cells lacked CD45RO, were positively enriched for CCR7, and omitted terminally differentiated effector memory CD45RA+ cells. Sequencing was performed on naive CD8+ T cells sorted from blood. The receptor set was obtained from a man in his late teens or twenties in good health.

The chain is built from TRBV28 and TRBJ2-7; D ambiguous. Between the trimmed V and J ends, which lost 5 bases and 3 bases, there was a span of 8 bases. Per germline, CDR1 MDHEN and CDR2 SYDVKM. The CDR3 contains 12 residues. CDR3 loop: CASSPRGYEQYF. For the CDR3, the DNA is TGTGCCAGCAGTCCTCGCGGCTACGAGCAGTACTTC.

This chain links TRBV2 with TRBJ1-6, with D unclear. This CDR3 region has 14 residues. V lost 6 bases and J 10 bases, leaving 16 bases between the germline ends. CDR1 and CDR2 from the germline V gene are SNHLY and FYNNEI. The CDR3 sequence: CASRSGILGSPLHF. The CDR3 bases are TGTGCCAGCAGATCCGGGATCTTGGGATCACCCCTCCACTTT.

The chain joins TRBV5-4 to TRBJ2-3, with a weak D call TRBD2 (6 bases). Trimming pared 6 bases from V and 2 bases from J, leaving 13 bases between. This CDR3 region has 14 residues. Germline CDR1 reads SGHNT; CDR2 reads YYREEE (reference sequence). This CDR3 is CASNYIADTDTQYF. The CDR3 DNA sequence: TGTGCCAGCAACTATATAGCGGACACAGATACGCAGTATTTT.

V and J are TRBV10-2 and TRBJ2-7; D is unresolved. The CDR3 consists of 15 residues. Trimming stripped 4 bases from V and 2 bases from J, with 15 bases between. Germline assignment: CDR1 WSHSY and CDR2 SAAADI. The CDR3 nucleotides are TGCGCCAGCAGTGTAGTGGCGGATATGACCTACGAGCAGTACTTC. Amino acid sequence: CASSVVADMTYEQYF.

V is TRBV5-6 and J is TRBJ2-1; D is unclear. The germline CDR1 and CDR2 sequences are SGHDT and YYEEEE. The V gene lost 5 bases and the J gene lost 4 bases, with 10 bases spanning the gap. The CDR3 spans 13 residues. CDR3 nucleotides: TGTGCCAGCAGTAATGTGCGGTACAATGAGCAGTTCTTC. As protein: CASSNVRYNEQFF.